This T cell receptor (beta chain) derives from a study of PD-1 blockade in classical Hodgkin lymphoma. Time point: cycle 4 day 1 (C4D1), after 5 to 7 weeks of nivolumab. Every patient had relapsed following autologous stem cell transplantation, and cohorts differed in brentuximab vedotin exposure. Germline V lookup: CDR1 MNHEY, CDR2 SMNVEV (reference sequence). The germline V and J ends were trimmed by 4 bases and 0 bases, with 10 bases remaining between them. The CDR3 runs to 14 residues. Profiling relied on immunoSEQ multiplex PCR, and the TCRdb table lists in-frame clones only, not all of them. The table shows 40,000 to 65,000 clones, with approximately 89% occurring only once.

The TCR sequence derives from a human donor with classical Hodgkin lymphoma. Sequencing was performed on peripheral blood mononuclear cells (PBMCs), taken before the fourth cycle of nivolumab. This chain links TRBV27 with TRBJ2-7; D remains unclear. CDR3 sequence reads: CASSSRTASYEQYF. CDR3 bases: TGTGCCAGCAGTTCCCGGACGGCCTCCTACGAGCAGTACTTC.